This T cell receptor beta chain was profiled in a study of OX40 agonist ivuxolimab in advanced cancers. V was shortened by 2 bases and J by 4 bases, with 11 bases between the two germline ends. The CDR3 runs 15 residues. Per the germline V gene, CDR1 is SGHVS and CDR2 is FNYEAQ. Some clones are missing from TCRdb's copy, which holds only in-frame ones; the method was immunoSEQ multiplex PCR. The sample lists over 35,000 clones; 80% were seen once. This receptor was identified in an adult with an advanced solid tumor such as melanoma, head and neck, liver or kidney cancer. The source material was CD4+ or CD8+ T cells sorted from blood, sampled in a trial of the OX40 agonist ivuxolimab. V usage is TRBV7-6 and J usage is TRBJ2-2, with no clear D. The CDR3 DNA reads as TGTGCCAGCAGCTTAATCTCGGTGGGCACCGGGGAGCTGTTTTTT. Protein: CASSLISVGTGELFF. Full variable domain (rest looked up from reference TRBV7-6 and TRBJ2-2): GAGVSQSPRYKVTKRGQDVALRCDPISGHVSLYWYRQALGQGPEFLTYFNYEAQQDKSGLPNDRFSAERPEGSISTLTIQRTEQRDSAMYRCASSLISVGTGELFFGEGSRLTVL.